This T cell receptor (beta chain) was obtained from a study of cytomegalovirus exposure and HLA in healthy donors. Primers for the PCR totalled 60 Vbeta and 13 Jbeta. Libraries were prepared by immunoSEQ multiplex PCR; TCRdb keeps only in-frame clonotypes and omits some of them. The sample has around 130,000 clones; approximately 84% are singletons. Unmatched junction bases numbered 6, after V lost 5 bases and J lost 2 bases. Germline-derived CDR1 and CDR2 are SGHTA and FQGNSA. The CDR3 loop spans 16 amino acids. The chain links TRBV7-2 to TRBJ1-5, with TRBD1 matching over 10 bases. The sample was PBMCs. The TCR originated in a woman aged 40 to 49 in good health and CMV-seronegative. CDR3 bases: TGTGCCAGCAGCCGGACAGGGGGGATCGGCAATCAGCCCCAGCATTTT. Translated, it gives CASSRTGGIGNQPQHF.